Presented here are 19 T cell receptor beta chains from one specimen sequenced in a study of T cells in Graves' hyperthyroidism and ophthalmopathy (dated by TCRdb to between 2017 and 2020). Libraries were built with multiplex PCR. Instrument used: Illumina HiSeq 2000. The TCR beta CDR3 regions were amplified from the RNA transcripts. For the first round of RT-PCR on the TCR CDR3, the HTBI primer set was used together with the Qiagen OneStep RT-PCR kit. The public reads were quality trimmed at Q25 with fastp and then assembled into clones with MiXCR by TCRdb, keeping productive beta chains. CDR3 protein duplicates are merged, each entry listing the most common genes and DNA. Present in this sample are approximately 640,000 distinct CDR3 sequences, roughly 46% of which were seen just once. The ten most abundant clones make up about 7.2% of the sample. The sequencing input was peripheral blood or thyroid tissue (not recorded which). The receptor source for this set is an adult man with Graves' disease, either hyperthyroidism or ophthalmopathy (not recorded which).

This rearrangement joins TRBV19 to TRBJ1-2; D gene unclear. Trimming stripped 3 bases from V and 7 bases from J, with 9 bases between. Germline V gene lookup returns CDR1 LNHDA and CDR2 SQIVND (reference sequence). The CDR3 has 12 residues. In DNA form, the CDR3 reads TGTGCCAGTAGTATGGCGGGTGTTGGCTACACCTTC. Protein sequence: CASSMAGVGYTF.

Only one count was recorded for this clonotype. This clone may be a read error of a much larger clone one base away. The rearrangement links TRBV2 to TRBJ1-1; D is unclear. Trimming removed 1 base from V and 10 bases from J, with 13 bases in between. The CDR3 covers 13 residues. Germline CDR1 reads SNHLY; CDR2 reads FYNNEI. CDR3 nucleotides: TGTGCCAGCAGTGAAGGCTGGGCGGGTGGAGCTTTCTTT. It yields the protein CASSEGWAGGAFF. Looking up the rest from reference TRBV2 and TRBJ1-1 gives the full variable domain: EPEVTQTPSHQVTQMGQEVILRCVPISNHLYFYWYRQILGQKVEFLVSFYNNEISEKSEIFDDQFSVERPDGSNFTLKIRSTKLEDSAMYFCASSEGWAGGAFFGQGTRLTVV.

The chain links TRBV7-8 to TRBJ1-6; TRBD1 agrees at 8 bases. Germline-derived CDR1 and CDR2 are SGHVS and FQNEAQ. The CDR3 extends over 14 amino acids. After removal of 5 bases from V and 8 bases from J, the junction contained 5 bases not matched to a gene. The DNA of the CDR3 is TGTGCCAGCAGCCCCCAGGGGGCGGATTCACCCCTCCACTTT. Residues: CASSPQGADSPLHF.

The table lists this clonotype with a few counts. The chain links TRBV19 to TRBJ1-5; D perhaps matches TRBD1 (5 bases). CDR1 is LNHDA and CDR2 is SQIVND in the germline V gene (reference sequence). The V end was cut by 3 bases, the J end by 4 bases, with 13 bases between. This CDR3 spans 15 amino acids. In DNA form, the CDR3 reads TGTGCCAGTAGTATCTTCAGGACATCTAATCAGCCCCAGCATTTT. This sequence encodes CASSIFRTSNQPQHF.

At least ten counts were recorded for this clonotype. CDR3 sequence: CAISESVDSYEQYF. CDR3 in DNA: TGTGCCATCAGTGAGTCGGTGGACTCCTACGAGCAGTACTTC. The chain joins TRBV10-3 to TRBJ2-7, with D hard to call. CDR3 size: 14 residues. The germline gives CDR1 ENHRY, CDR2 SYGVKD. V shed 0 bases and J shed 0 bases, with 6 bases lying between them.

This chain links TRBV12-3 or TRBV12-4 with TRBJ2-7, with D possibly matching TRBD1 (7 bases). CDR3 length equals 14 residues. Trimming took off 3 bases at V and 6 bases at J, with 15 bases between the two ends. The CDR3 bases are TGTGCCAGCAGTTTCCAGGGGGACTCCCGCGAGCAGTACTTC. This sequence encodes CASSFQGDSREQYF.

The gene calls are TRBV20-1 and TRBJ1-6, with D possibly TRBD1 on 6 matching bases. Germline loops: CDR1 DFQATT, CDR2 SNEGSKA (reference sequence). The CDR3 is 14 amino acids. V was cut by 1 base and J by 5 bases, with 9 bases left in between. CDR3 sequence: CSARGTEHNSPLHF. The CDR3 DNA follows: TGCAGTGCTAGAGGGACAGAGCATAATTCACCCCTCCACTTT.

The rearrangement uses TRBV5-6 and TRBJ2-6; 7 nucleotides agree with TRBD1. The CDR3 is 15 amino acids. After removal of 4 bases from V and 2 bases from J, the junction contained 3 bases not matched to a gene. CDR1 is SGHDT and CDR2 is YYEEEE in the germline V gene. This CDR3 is CASSLTGTGANVLTF. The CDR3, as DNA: TGTGCCAGCAGCCTGACAGGGACTGGGGCCAACGTCCTGACTTTC.

The CDR3 loop reads CASSSGTGTFF. For the CDR3, the DNA is TGTGCCAGCAGCTCTGGAACAGGGACTTTCTTT. The chain uses TRBV5-5 and TRBJ1-1, with D possibly matching TRBD1 (6 bases). The germline V gene has CDR1 SGHKS and CDR2 YYEKEE (reference sequence). This CDR3 region has 11 residues. Trimming took 3 bases from V and 12 from J, leaving 12 bases between them.

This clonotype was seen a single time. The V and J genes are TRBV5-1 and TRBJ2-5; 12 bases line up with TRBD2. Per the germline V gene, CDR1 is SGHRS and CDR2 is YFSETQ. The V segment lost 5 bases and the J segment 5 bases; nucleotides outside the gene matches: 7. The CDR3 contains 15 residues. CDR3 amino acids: CASRSLAGGGETQYF. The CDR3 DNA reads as TGCGCCAGCAGATCACTAGCGGGAGGAGGGGAGACCCAGTACTTC.

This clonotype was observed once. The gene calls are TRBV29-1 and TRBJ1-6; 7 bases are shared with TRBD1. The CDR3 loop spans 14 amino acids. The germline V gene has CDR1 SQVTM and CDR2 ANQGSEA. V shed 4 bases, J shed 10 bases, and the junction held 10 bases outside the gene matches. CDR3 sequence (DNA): TGCAGCGTTGGGGCAACAGGGGCTGGATCACCCCTCCACTTT. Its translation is CSVGATGAGSPLHF.

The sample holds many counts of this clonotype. CDR3 residues: CASSPRTGTGELFF. The CDR3 DNA reads TGTGCCAGCAGCCCCAGGACGGGCACCGGGGAGCTGTTTTTT. The chain joins TRBV7-9 to TRBJ2-2; D gene ambiguous. The CDR3 is made up of 14 amino acids. The V gene's germline CDR1 is SEHNR and CDR2 FQNEAQ (reference sequence). Trimming cost V 5 bases and J 4 bases, with 11 bases left between them.

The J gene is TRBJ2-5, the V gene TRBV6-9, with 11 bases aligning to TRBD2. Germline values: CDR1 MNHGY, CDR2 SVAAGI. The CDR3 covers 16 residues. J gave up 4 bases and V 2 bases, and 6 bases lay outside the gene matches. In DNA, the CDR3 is TGTGCCAGCAGTTATGGGCTAGCGGGGGGTCCAGAGACCCAGTACTTC. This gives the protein CASSYGLAGGPETQYF.

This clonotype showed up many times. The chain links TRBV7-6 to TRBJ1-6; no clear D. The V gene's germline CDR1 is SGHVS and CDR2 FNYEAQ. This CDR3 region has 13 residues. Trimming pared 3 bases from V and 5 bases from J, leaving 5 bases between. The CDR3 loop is CASSFEDNSPLHF. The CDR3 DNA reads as TGTGCCAGCAGCTTTGAGGATAATTCACCCCTCCACTTT.

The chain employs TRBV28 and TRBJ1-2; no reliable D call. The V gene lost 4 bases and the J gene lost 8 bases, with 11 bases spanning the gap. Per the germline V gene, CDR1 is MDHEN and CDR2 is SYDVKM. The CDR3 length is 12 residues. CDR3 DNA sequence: TGTGCCAGCAGTTACGGACTGAGGGGCTACACCTTC. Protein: CASSYGLRGYTF.

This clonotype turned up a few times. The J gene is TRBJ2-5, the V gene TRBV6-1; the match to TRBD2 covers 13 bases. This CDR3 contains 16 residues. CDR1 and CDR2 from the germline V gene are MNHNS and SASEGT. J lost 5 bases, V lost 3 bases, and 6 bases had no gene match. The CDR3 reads CASSDRGTSGKETQYF. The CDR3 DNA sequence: TGTGCCAGCAGTGATAGGGGGACTAGCGGGAAGGAGACCCAGTACTTC.

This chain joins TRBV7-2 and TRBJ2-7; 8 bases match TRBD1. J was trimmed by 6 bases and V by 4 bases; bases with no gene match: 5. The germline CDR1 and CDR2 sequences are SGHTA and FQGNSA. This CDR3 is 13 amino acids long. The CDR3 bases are TGTGCCAGCAGCTACGGACAGGGAGGCGAGCAGTACTTC. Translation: CASSYGQGGEQYF.

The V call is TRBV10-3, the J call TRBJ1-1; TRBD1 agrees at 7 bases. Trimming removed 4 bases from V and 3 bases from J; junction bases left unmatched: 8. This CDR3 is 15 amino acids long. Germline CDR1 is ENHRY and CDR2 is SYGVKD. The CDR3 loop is CAISGRTGVHTEAFF. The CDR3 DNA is TGTGCCATCAGTGGGCGGACAGGCGTTCACACTGAAGCTTTCTTT.

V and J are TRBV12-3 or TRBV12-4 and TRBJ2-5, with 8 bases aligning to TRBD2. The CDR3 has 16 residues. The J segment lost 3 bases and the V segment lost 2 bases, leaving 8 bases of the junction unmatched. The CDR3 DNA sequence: TGTGCCAGCAGTTTACGGGGGGGCGCGCGAGAAGAGACCCAGTACTTC. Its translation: CASSLRGGAREETQYF.